The 27 T cell receptor beta chains listed next were all sequenced from one sample in a study of OX40 agonist ivuxolimab in advanced cancers. The method was immunoSEQ multiplex PCR; TCRdb's version includes in-frame clones alone and lacks a portion of them. This sample has around 92,000 clones, with around 94% found just once. Sequences were derived from CD4+ or CD8+ T cells sorted from blood, sampled in a trial of the OX40 agonist ivuxolimab. These TCRs come from an adult with an advanced solid tumor such as melanoma, head and neck, liver or kidney cancer.

About this clone itself: Other DNA sequences in this specimen translate into the identical CDR3. The chain couples TRBV5-4 to TRBJ1-2, with 11 nucleotides matching TRBD1. This CDR3 is built from 16 residues. V shed 3 bases and J 0 bases; nucleotides not matched to a gene: 4. Germline V gene sequence: CDR1 SGHNT, CDR2 YYREEE (reference sequence). The DNA of the CDR3 is TGTGCCAGCAGCTCCGGACAGGGGGCTGCTAACTATGGCTACACCTTC. Translated: CASSSGQGAANYGYTF.

The genes are TRBV4-2 and TRBJ2-2; weak D call: TRBD1 (5 bases). V gave up 0 bases and J gave up 4 bases, with 12 bases separating them. From germline, CDR1 is LGHNA and CDR2 YNFKEQ. This CDR3 is built from 16 residues. The CDR3 coding sequence is TGTGCCAGCAGCCAAGAGGGGCAGGGTAGCACCGGGGAGCTGTTTTTT. It encodes CASSQEGQGSTGELFF.

The rearrangement uses TRBV2 and TRBJ1-4; 10 bases are shared with TRBD1. The CDR3 covers 15 residues. Germline loops: CDR1 SNHLY, CDR2 FYNNEI. The V segment lost 5 bases and the J segment 8 bases; nucleotides outside the gene matches: 8. This CDR3 reads CASSRRQGAGEKLFF. The DNA for the CDR3 is TGTGCCAGCAGTCGAAGACAGGGGGCGGGGGAAAAACTGTTTTTT.

The chain combines TRBV7-8 with TRBJ1-2; no definite D call. With 5 bases removed from V and 1 base from J, the gap between germline ends came to 23 bases. CDR1 is SGHVS and CDR2 is FQNEAQ in the germline V gene. The CDR3 sequence is 18 residues long. The CDR3 DNA follows: TGTGCCAGCAGCCGAAACCGGGCTGGCAGCGATAATAACTATGGCTACACCTTC. Its protein product is CASSRNRAGSDNNYGYTF.

V gene TRBV6-6 combines with J gene TRBJ2-7, with 7 bases identical to TRBD1. The CDR3 runs to 14 residues. J lost 1 base, V lost 5 bases, and 5 bases had no gene match. CDR1 and CDR2 from the germline V gene are MNHNY and SVGAGI (reference sequence). CDR3 sequence reads: CASSKQGKSYEQYF. In DNA form, the CDR3 reads TGTGCCAGCAGTAAACAGGGGAAGTCCTACGAGCAGTACTTC.

V gene TRBV7-6 combines with J gene TRBJ1-2; D perhaps matches TRBD1 (5 bases). V was trimmed by 1 base and J by 5 bases, leaving 14 bases between them. Per germline, CDR1 SGHVS and CDR2 FNYEAQ. This CDR3 has 15 amino acids. This chain's CDR3 is CASSLDDSPGYGYTF. The CDR3 nucleotides read TGTGCCAGCAGCTTAGACGACAGCCCGGGGTATGGCTACACCTTC.

This chain links TRBV5-1 with TRBJ2-3, with TRBD1 matching 8 bases. V lost 4 bases, J lost 2 bases, and 9 bases stayed unmatched. Germline V gene data show CDR1 as SGHRS and CDR2 as YFSETQ. This CDR3 has 16 amino acids. The CDR3 DNA sequence: TGCGCCAGCAGCCCGGGTCCGGACAGGGACACAGATACGCAGTATTTT. Protein sequence: CASSPGPDRDTDTQYF.

The sample holds one count of this clone. The V call is TRBV7-8, the J call TRBJ2-7; D is uncertain. This CDR3 has 15 residues. Germline CDR1 reads SGHVS; CDR2 reads FQNEAQ. The V end was cut by 5 bases, the J end by 3 bases, with 17 bases between. DNA of the CDR3: TGTGCCAGCAGCCTCAGAGGTGGGGTGGGCTACGAGCAGTACTTC. Translating gives CASSLRGGVGYEQYF. The variable domain in full, with the rest retrieved from reference TRBV7-8 and TRBJ2-7, is GAGVSQSPRYKVAKRGQDVALRCDPISGHVSLFWYQQALGQGPEFLTYFQNEAQLDKSGLPSDRFFAERPEGSVSTLKIQRTQQEDSAVYLCASSLRGGVGYEQYFGPGTRLTVT.

The chain uses TRBV5-6 and TRBJ2-2; D uncertain. V lost 4 bases to trimming and J lost 8 bases, with 9 bases between them. The CDR3 has 12 residues. Germline lookup yields CDR1 SGHDT and CDR2 YYEEEE. DNA of the CDR3: TGTGCCAGCAGCCCCTCAGCGGGGGAGCTGTTTTTT. Translation gives CASSPSAGELFF.

V usage is TRBV5-4 and J usage is TRBJ1-1; D might be TRBD1 (5 bases). CDR1 is SGHNT, CDR2 YYREEE, per germline (reference sequence). CDR3 length: 14 residues. Trimming shortened V by 3 bases and J by 3 bases, and 12 bases separated the two germline ends. CDR3 bases: TGTGCCAGCAGCTCGCTCGGGGGGGACACTGAAGCTTTCTTT. Its protein is CASSSLGGDTEAFF.

This chain links TRBV5-1 with TRBJ1-1; D is unresolved. The CDR3 sequence is 15 residues long. Trimming cost V 6 bases and J 0 bases, with 15 bases left between them. Per germline, CDR1 SGHRS and CDR2 YFSETQ. The DNA for the CDR3 is TGCGCCAGCAACCAACAGTTTAATTTGAACACTGAAGCTTTCTTT. Protein: CASNQQFNLNTEAFF.

The chain links TRBV6-6 to TRBJ1-1, with no clear D. The CDR3 runs 13 residues. V was shortened by 7 bases and J by 5 bases, with 14 bases between the two germline ends. Germline V gene lookup returns CDR1 MNHNY and CDR2 SVGAGI (reference sequence). The CDR3 DNA is TGTGCCAGCATCCGGGGTCCTCGGACTGAAGCTTTCTTT. Encoded protein: CASIRGPRTEAFF.

This clone showed up just once. The rearrangement uses TRBV4-2 and TRBJ1-2, with D tentatively TRBD1 (5 bases). The CDR3 length is 15 residues. Trimming shortened V by 4 bases and J by 2 bases, and 14 bases separated the two germline ends. Germline-derived CDR1 and CDR2 are LGHNA and YNFKEQ. The DNA for the CDR3 is TGTGCCAGCAGCCCCTCTAGACAGATCAACTATGGCTACACCTTC. It translates to CASSPSRQINYGYTF.

V and J are TRBV7-6 and TRBJ1-2; the D is unclear. The CDR3 runs 14 residues. Germline V gene data show CDR1 as SGHVS and CDR2 as FNYEAQ. The ends were cut back, 5 bases at V and 0 bases at J, with 10 bases in the middle. The CDR3 region has the DNA TGTGCCAGCAGCCCGAGGCCGGCTAACTATGGCTACACCTTC. Amino acids: CASSPRPANYGYTF.

This chain uses TRBV10-2 with TRBJ1-2, with D hard to call. CDR3 length: 12 amino acids. The V gene's germline CDR1 is WSHSY and CDR2 SAAADI. V dropped 5 bases and J dropped 7 bases, with 11 bases sitting between them. As DNA, the CDR3 is TGCGCCAGCAGTAGTTTGGACGGTGGCTACACCTTC. Protein sequence: CASSSLDGGYTF.

The DNA of the CDR3 is TGTGCCAGCAGCCCCAGAGTAGGGGCGAACACTGAAGCTTTCTTT. Protein: CASSPRVGANTEAFF. The rearrangement joins TRBV9 to TRBJ1-1; D is perhaps TRBD1 (5 bases). V lost 4 bases, J lost 1 base, and 14 bases lay in between. Germline values: CDR1 SGDLS, CDR2 YYNGEE. The CDR3 spans 15 residues.

This sequence joins TRBV27 and TRBJ1-1, with D possibly being TRBD1 (6 bases). Trimming took 2 bases from V and 0 from J, leaving 10 bases between them. The CDR3 spans 15 residues. Germline CDR1 MNHEY, CDR2 SMNVEV (reference sequence). Here the CDR3 reads CASSLLSGVNTEAFF. The DNA for the CDR3 is TGTGCCAGCAGTTTACTATCAGGGGTGAACACTGAAGCTTTCTTT.

The chain employs TRBV4-1 and TRBJ1-2, with D hard to call. The CDR3 runs to 13 residues. Trimming stripped 1 base from V and 5 bases from J, with 8 bases between. Germline V CDR1 and CDR2: MGHRA, YSYEKL. The CDR3 region is CASSQVAGYGYTF. The CDR3 DNA is TGCGCCAGCAGCCAAGTCGCCGGGTATGGCTACACCTTC.

About this clone: Because the CDR3's place on the DNA is in doubt, the DNA is left out and the CDR3 is given as listed by TCRdb. The rearrangement joins TRBV29-1 to TRBJ2-2; the table assigns TRBD1, which was not confirmed against the DNA. Germline CDR1 and CDR2: SQVTM and ANQGSEA. The CDR3 region is 16 residues in length, termini included. The CDR3 here is CSVETGQGFGAGELFF.

Remarks on this clone: This sample includes further DNA sequences coding for the same CDR3. V is TRBV19 and J is TRBJ1-5, with D possibly matching TRBD1 (5 bases). CDR3 length: 13 amino acids. From germline, CDR1 is LNHDA and CDR2 SQIVND (reference sequence). Between the trimmed V and J ends, which lost 3 bases and 6 bases, there was a span of 9 bases. CDR3 residues: CASSIQGGQPQHF. The DNA for the CDR3 is TGTGCCAGTAGTATCCAGGGTGGTCAGCCCCAGCATTTT.

This chain uses TRBV7-8 with TRBJ1-3, with 10 bases matching TRBD1. V shed 7 bases, J shed 3 bases, and the junction held 9 bases outside the gene matches. This CDR3 contains 16 residues. Germline-derived CDR1 and CDR2 are SGHVS and FQNEAQ. The chain's CDR3 is CASTPRWDRGGNTIYF. CDR3 in DNA: TGTGCCAGCACCCCACGGTGGGACAGGGGTGGAAACACCATATATTTT.

This chain links TRBV19 with TRBJ2-1; weak D call: TRBD1 (5 bases). Trimming left V 5 bases short and J 4 bases short, with 21 bases between. The CDR3 runs 17 residues. Germline CDR1 reads LNHDA; CDR2 reads SQIVND (reference sequence). The CDR3 sequence: CASSLRTGSFSYNEQFF. The CDR3 bases are TGTGCCAGTAGTCTCCGAACAGGATCCTTCTCGTACAATGAGCAGTTCTTC.

V and J are TRBV7-9 and TRBJ2-5, with TRBD1 identical over 8 bases. The CDR3 has 16 amino acids. Germline V CDR1 and CDR2: SEHNR, FQNEAQ (reference sequence). The trim removed 2 bases at V and 4 bases at J, leaving 9 bases unmatched. In nucleotides, the CDR3 is TGTGCCAGCAGCTTAAATGTGGGGACAGGTCGAGAGACCCAGTACTTC. Protein sequence: CASSLNVGTGRETQYF.

V usage is TRBV5-1 and J usage is TRBJ2-1; TRBD2 might be the D (6 bases). In germline, CDR1 is SGHRS, CDR2 YFSETQ. The V gene lost 4 bases and the J gene lost 9 bases, with 23 bases spanning the gap. The CDR3 is 16 amino acids. This CDR3 is CASSLPGTSSTLEQFF. As DNA, the CDR3 is TGCGCCAGCAGCCTCCCCGGGACTTCCTCGACCCTTGAGCAGTTCTTC.

Written as DNA, the CDR3 is TGTGCCAGCATTGCTCAGGGGAGAAACACCATATATTTT. Its translation is CASIAQGRNTIYF. The J gene is TRBJ1-3, the V gene TRBV6-5, with TRBD1 as a possible D gene (6 bases). The V gene lost 7 bases and the J gene lost 5 bases, with 12 bases spanning the gap. The CDR3 sequence is 13 residues long. Germline CDR1 and CDR2: MNHEY and SVGAGI.

This clone occurred once. V gene TRBV6-5 combines with J gene TRBJ1-5; D remains ambiguous. Trimming left V 4 bases short and J 0 bases short, with 4 bases between. The germline gives CDR1 MNHEY, CDR2 SVGAGI. The CDR3 length is 13 residues. CDR3 sequence (DNA): TGTGCCAGCAGTTCTTATAGCAATCAGCCCCAGCATTTT. Its translation is CASSSYSNQPQHF.

The chain links TRBV9 to TRBJ2-3, with TRBD2 matching 9 bases. The V and J ends lost 0 bases and 2 bases, in that order; junction bases with no gene match: 10. This CDR3 has 18 amino acids. Germline V gene sequence: CDR1 SGDLS, CDR2 YYNGEE. The CDR3 bases are TGTGCCAGCAGCGTAGAGACCCTAGCGGGACGGAACACAGATACGCAGTATTTT. The encoded protein is CASSVETLAGRNTDTQYF.